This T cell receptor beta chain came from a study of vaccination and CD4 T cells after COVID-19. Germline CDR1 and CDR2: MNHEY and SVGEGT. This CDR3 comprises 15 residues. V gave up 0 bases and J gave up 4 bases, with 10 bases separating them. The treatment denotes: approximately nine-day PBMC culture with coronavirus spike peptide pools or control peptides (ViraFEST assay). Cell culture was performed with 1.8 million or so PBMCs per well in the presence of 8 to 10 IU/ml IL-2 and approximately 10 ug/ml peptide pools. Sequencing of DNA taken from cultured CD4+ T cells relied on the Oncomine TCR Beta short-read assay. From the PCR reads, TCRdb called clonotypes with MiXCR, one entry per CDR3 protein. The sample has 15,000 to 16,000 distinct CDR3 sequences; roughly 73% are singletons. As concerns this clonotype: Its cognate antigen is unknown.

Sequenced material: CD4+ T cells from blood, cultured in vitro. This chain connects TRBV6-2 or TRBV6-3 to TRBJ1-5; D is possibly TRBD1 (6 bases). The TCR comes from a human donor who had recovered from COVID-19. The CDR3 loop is CASSYSDSFNQPQHF. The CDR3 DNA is TGTGCCAGCAGTTACTCGGACAGCTTTAATCAGCCCCAGCATTTT.